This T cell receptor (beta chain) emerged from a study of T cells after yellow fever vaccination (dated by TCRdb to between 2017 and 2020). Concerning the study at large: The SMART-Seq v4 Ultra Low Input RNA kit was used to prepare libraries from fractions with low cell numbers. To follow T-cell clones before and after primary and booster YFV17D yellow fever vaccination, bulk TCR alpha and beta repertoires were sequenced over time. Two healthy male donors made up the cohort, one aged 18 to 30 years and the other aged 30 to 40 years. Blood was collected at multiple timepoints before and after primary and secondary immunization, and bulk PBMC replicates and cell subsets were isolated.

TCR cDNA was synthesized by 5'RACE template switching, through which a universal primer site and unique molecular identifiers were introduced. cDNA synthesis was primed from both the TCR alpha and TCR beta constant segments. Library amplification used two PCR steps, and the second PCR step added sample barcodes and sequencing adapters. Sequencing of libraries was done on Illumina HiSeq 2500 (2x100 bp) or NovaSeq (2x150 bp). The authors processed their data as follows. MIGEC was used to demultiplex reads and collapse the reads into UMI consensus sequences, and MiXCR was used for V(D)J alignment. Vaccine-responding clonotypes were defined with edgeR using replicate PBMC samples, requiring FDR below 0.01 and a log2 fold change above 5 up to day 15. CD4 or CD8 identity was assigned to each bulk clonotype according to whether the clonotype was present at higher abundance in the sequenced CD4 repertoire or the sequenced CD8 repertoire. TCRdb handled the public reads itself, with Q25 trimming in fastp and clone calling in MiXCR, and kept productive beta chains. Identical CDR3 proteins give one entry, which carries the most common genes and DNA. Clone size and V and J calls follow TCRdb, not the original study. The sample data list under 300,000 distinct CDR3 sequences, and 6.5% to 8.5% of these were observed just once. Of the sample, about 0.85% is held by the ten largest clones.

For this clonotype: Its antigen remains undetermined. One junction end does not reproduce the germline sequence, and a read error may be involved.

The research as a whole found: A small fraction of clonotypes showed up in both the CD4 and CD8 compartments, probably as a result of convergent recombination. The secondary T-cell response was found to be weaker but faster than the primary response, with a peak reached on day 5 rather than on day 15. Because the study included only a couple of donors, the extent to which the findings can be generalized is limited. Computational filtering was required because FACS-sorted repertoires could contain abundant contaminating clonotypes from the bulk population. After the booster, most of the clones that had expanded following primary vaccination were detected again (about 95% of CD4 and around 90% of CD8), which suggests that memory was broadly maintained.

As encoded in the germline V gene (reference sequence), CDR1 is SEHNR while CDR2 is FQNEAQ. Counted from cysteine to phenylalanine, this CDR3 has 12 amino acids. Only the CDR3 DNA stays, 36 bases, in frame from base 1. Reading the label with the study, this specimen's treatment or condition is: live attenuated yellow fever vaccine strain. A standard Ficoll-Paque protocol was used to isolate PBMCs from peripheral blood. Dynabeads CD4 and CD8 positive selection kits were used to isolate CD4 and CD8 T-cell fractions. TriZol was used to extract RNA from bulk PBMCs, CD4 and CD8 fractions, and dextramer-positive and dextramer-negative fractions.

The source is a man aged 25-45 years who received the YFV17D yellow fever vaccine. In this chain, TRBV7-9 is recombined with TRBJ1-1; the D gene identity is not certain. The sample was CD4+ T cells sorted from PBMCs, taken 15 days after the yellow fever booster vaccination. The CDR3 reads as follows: CASSRVKTEAFF. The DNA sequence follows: TGTGCCAGCAGCAGGGTGAAGACTGAAGCTTTCTTT.